Given below is one TCR beta chain in context. The protocol was immunoSEQ multiplex PCR, while the TCRdb copy is restricted to in-frame clones and leaves out a portion. The sample yields under 600,000 clones, 89% seen once. The treatment denotes: 15 to 20 received Ad26.COV2.S at low or high dose, single or two shots; roughly 5 received placebo; per-sample allocation not given. Each sample was drawn 63 days after the first injection (of vaccine or placebo). This sample stems from a study of Ad26.COV2.S vaccination and SARS-CoV-2 variants. Turning to the study itself: Administration of Ad26.COV2.S was intramuscular, either once or twice 56 days apart.

Germline V gene lookup returns CDR1 SGHDN and CDR2 FVKESK. The CDR3 has 16 amino acids. The ends were cut back, 1 base at V and 3 bases at J, with 15 bases in the middle. The source is a person aged 18-60 years who received the Ad26.COV2.S COVID-19 vaccine or a placebo. The starting material was peripheral blood, obtained in a trial of Ad26.COV2.S vaccine versus placebo. This sequence joins TRBV14 and TRBJ1-2, with D perhaps TRBD1 (6 bases). As DNA, the CDR3 is TGTGCCAGCAGCCAAGTTATGATGGGGGCCGACTATGGCTACACCTTC. Translating gives CASSQVMMGADYGYTF.